This passage covers 30 T cell receptor beta chains from one sample sequenced in a study of CD8+CD57+ T cells in acquired aplastic anemia. Genomic DNA was employed as the template in profiling TCR beta VDJ and CDR3. A single record per CDR3 protein comes from TCRdb applying MiXCR to the reads. The table includes 74,000 or so distinct CDR3 sequences, 45% to 60% detected once. The sequencing sample was made of sorted CD4+, CD8+, or CD8+CD57+ T cells (not recorded which) from PBMCs. These receptors came from a human donor in good health, serving as a control.

The chain couples TRBV10-3 to TRBJ1-1, with unresolved D. The V and J ends lost 2 bases and 3 bases respectively, with 13 bases between them. The CDR3 runs to 15 residues. Germline V lookup: CDR1 ENHRY, CDR2 SYGVKD. The DNA of the CDR3 is TGTGCCATCAGTGAGGTGAGCCTGAGGGACACTGAAGCTTTCTTT. This sequence encodes CAISEVSLRDTEAFF.

In its sample, this clonotype was seen many times. The conserved closing phenylalanine or tryptophan is absent in this CDR3, likely reflecting a read error. The chain couples TRBV27 to TRBJ1-2; tentatively, D is TRBD1 (5 bases). Germline V gene sequence: CDR1 MNHEY, CDR2 SMNVEV (reference sequence). Trimming left V 5 bases short and J 3 bases short, with 13 bases between. This CDR3 is 14 amino acids long. The CDR3 DNA sequence: TGTGCCAGCAGTGCAGGGCGAAGGGACTATGGCTACACCCTC. Its translation is CASSAGRRDYGYTL.

The chain employs TRBV4-2 and TRBJ1-6; D ambiguous. With 0 bases removed from V and 6 bases from J, the gap between germline ends came to 15 bases. This CDR3 is 17 amino acids long. CDR1 and CDR2 from the germline V gene are LGHNA and YNFKEQ. The CDR3 spells CASSQDSTGRINSPLHF. The CDR3 DNA is TGTGCCAGCAGCCAAGATTCGACGGGCAGGATTAATTCACCCCTCCACTTT.

A single count supports this clonotype. The CDR3 here is CASGGMGTNEKLFF. CDR3 bases: TGCGCCAGCGGTGGAATGGGGACTAATGAAAAACTGTTTTTT. The V and J genes are TRBV10-2 and TRBJ1-4, with no clear D. Trimming shortened V by 8 bases and J by 2 bases, and 12 bases separated the two germline ends. The CDR3 length is 14 residues. Per the germline V gene, CDR1 is WSHSY and CDR2 is SAAADI.

As regards this clonotype: Possible read error: a much larger clone is one base away. The CDR3 does not end in the conserved phenylalanine or tryptophan, so this is likely a read error. The V gene is TRBV30, the J gene TRBJ1-1, with D unresolved. CDR1 and CDR2 (germline): GTSNPN, SVGIG (reference sequence). This CDR3 comprises 12 residues. V was clipped by 0 bases and J by 1 base, with 3 bases between them. CDR3 DNA: TGTGCCTGGAGTGTCTCGAACACTGAAGCTTTCCTT. This sequence encodes CAWSVSNTEAFL.

This clonotype is categorized as medium-sized (0.01 to 0.1%). V usage is TRBV2 and J usage is TRBJ2-5; 7 bases are shared with TRBD1. The trim removed 6 bases at V and 4 bases at J, leaving 8 bases unmatched. The CDR3 length is 14 residues. From germline, CDR1 is SNHLY and CDR2 FYNNEI. CDR3 sequence reads: CASRKDRVVETQYF. CDR3 DNA: TGTGCCAGCAGGAAAGACAGGGTGGTAGAGACCCAGTACTTC.

The chain is built from TRBV20-1 and TRBJ1-5; weak D call: TRBD1 (5 bases). Germline-derived CDR1 and CDR2 are DFQATT and SNEGSKA (reference sequence). V lost 6 bases, J lost 0 bases, and 12 bases lay in between. There are 14 residues in the CDR3. The CDR3 region is CSATAGYSNQPQHF. CDR3 sequence (DNA): TGCAGTGCGACAGCGGGGTATAGCAATCAGCCCCAGCATTTT.

The chain links TRBV9 to TRBJ1-1; D remains unclear. The CDR3 is 16 residues long. Trimming pared 2 bases from V and 0 bases from J, leaving 14 bases between. Germline V gene data show CDR1 as SGDLS and CDR2 as YYNGEE. CDR3 sequence reads: CASSVEDYPMNTEAFF. The CDR3 DNA reads as TGTGCCAGCAGCGTGGAGGATTATCCAATGAACACTGAAGCTTTCTTT.

V gene TRBV10-1 combines with J gene TRBJ2-1; 12 positions agree with TRBD1. With V trimmed by 7 bases and J by 8 bases, 9 bases remained unmatched. This CDR3 contains 15 residues. The germline V gene has CDR1 WNHNN and CDR2 SYGVQD (reference sequence). The CDR3: CASNSPGQGADEQFF. Written as DNA, the CDR3 is TGCGCCAGCAATTCTCCGGGACAGGGGGCGGATGAGCAGTTCTTC.

This clonotype was recorded many times. The chain couples TRBV15 to TRBJ2-3, with 8 nucleotides matching TRBD1. There are 18 residues in the CDR3. The V segment lost 0 bases and the J segment 6 bases; nucleotides outside the gene matches: 14. Germline V CDR1 and CDR2: LNHNV, YYDKDF (reference sequence). This CDR3 reads CATSRDAPDGTGGDTQYF. CDR3 nucleotide sequence: TGTGCCACCAGCAGAGATGCTCCGGACGGGACAGGTGGTGATACGCAGTATTTT.

The V gene is TRBV4-2, the J gene TRBJ2-7, with D possibly TRBD1 on 6 matching bases. CDR1 and CDR2 (germline): LGHNA, YNFKEQ. The CDR3 runs 14 residues. The V end was cut by 0 bases, the J end by 3 bases, with 9 bases between. The CDR3 nucleotides read TGTGCCAGCAGCCAAGAAGGGGGAGTCTACGAGCAGTACTTC. The encoded protein is CASSQEGGVYEQYF.

The chain combines TRBV19 with TRBJ1-2; D remains ambiguous. The V gene lost 8 bases and the J gene lost 4 bases, with 14 bases spanning the gap. The germline V gene encodes CDR1 LNHDA and CDR2 SQIVND (reference sequence). The CDR3 covers 13 residues. DNA for the CDR3: TGTGCCAGTTCCTCTCTGCGGACCTATGGCTACACCTTC. It is translated as CASSSLRTYGYTF. Combining the CDR3 with reference TRBV19 and TRBJ1-2 gives the whole variable domain DGGITQSPKYLFRKEGQNVTLSCEQNLNHDAMYWYRQDPGQGLRLIYYSQIVNDFQKGDIAEGYSVSREKKESFPLTVTSAQKNPTAFYLCASSSLRTYGYTFGSGTRLTVV.

This clonotype was observed many times. The chain employs TRBV7-2 and TRBJ1-5, with unresolved D. V dropped 1 base and J dropped 4 bases, with 11 bases sitting between them. This CDR3 contains 15 residues. The germline V gene encodes CDR1 SGHTA and CDR2 FQGNSA. CDR3 in amino acids: CASSLVFGWNQPQHF. The DNA of the CDR3 is TGTGCCAGCAGCTTAGTGTTCGGGTGGAATCAGCCCCAGCATTTT. Filled out from reference TRBV7-2 and TRBJ1-5, the complete variable domain reads GAGVSQSPSNKVTEKGKDVELRCDPISGHTALYWYRQSLGQGLEFLIYFQGNSAPDKSGLPSDRFSAERTGGSVSTLTIQRTQQEDSAVYLCASSLVFGWNQPQHFGDGTRLSIL.

The chain has TRBV2 and TRBJ1-1; D gene ambiguous. The V gene lost 3 bases and the J gene lost 4 bases, with 9 bases spanning the gap. Germline lookup yields CDR1 SNHLY and CDR2 FYNNEI. This CDR3 is built from 13 residues. CDR3 amino acids: CASSEGSSTEAFF. The CDR3 DNA reads TGTGCCAGCAGTGAGGGATCGAGCACTGAAGCTTTCTTT.

The chain combines TRBV29-1 with TRBJ2-5; 8 positions agree with TRBD2. V lost 6 bases and J lost 3; bases outside the gene matches: 6. Germline assignment: CDR1 SQVTM and CDR2 ANQGSEA. The CDR3 is 13 amino acids. As DNA, the CDR3 is TGCAGCGTCGAATGGCGGGGGGAAGAGACCCAGTACTTC. As protein: CSVEWRGEETQYF.

The chain combines TRBV2 with TRBJ1-1; no clear D gene. Trimming took off 7 bases at V and 1 base at J, with 13 bases between the two ends. The germline V gene has CDR1 SNHLY and CDR2 FYNNEI. The CDR3 contains 14 residues. CDR3 sequence: CASTPWAGNTEAFF. As DNA, the CDR3 is TGTGCCAGCACCCCTTGGGCAGGGAACACTGAAGCTTTCTTT.

This clonotype showed up just a few times. The chain has TRBV29-1 and TRBJ1-1, with TRBD1 as a possible D gene (5 bases). Germline-derived CDR1 and CDR2 are SQVTM and ANQGSEA. The V and J ends lost 3 bases and 5 bases respectively, with 13 bases between them. CDR3 length: 13 residues. The CDR3 DNA reads TGCAGCGTTGATCTTCTTGGGGGGACTGAAGCTTTCTTT. It yields the protein CSVDLLGGTEAFF.

CDR3 in amino acids: CASSEDRGLAFF. The CDR3 DNA sequence: TGTGCCAGCAGTGAAGACAGGGGGCTGGCTTTCTTT. The chain employs TRBV2 and TRBJ1-1; 9 bases align to TRBD1. CDR1 SNHLY and CDR2 FYNNEI come from the germline V gene. CDR3 length: 12 residues. V was pared by 1 base and J by 11 bases, with 2 bases of the junction left unmatched.

The chain carries TRBV15 and TRBJ2-7, with 8 bases identical to TRBD1. Trimming cost V 1 base and J 6 bases; bases outside gene matches: 8. This CDR3 has 15 amino acids. CDR1 is LNHNV and CDR2 is YYDKDF in the germline V gene (reference sequence). The CDR3 DNA follows: TGTGCCACCAGCAGAGGGACAGGGAAACCCCGCGAGCAGTACTTC. This sequence encodes CATSRGTGKPREQYF.

In this sample, this clonotype turned up many times. The chain employs TRBV6-4 and TRBJ2-1; D uncertain. Germline lookup yields CDR1 MRHNA and CDR2 SNTAGT. This CDR3 has 14 residues. Between the trimmed V and J ends, which lost 6 bases and 0 bases, there was a span of 9 bases. The CDR3 here is CASSPLGSYNEQFF. The DNA of the CDR3 is TGTGCCAGCAGCCCCCTCGGCTCCTACAATGAGCAGTTCTTC.

Details on this clonotype: At one end, the junction sequence differs from germline, possibly due to a read error. This chain links TRBV30 with TRBJ1-4; unclear D gene. The CDR3 is 12 amino acids. CDR1 and CDR2 (germline): GTSNPN, SVGIG (reference sequence). This chain's CDR3 is CAWSSVGEELFF. As DNA, the CDR3 is TGTGCCTGGTCTTCCGTGGGTGAAGAACTGTTTTTT. The full variable domain, completed using reference TRBV30 and TRBJ1-4, is SQTIHQWPATLVQPVGSPLSLECTVEGTSNPNLYWYRQAAGRGLQLLFYSVGIGQISSEVPQNLSASRPQDRQFILSSKKLLLSDSGFYLCAWSSVGEELFFGSGTQLSVL.

The rearrangement uses TRBV13 and TRBJ2-7; 10 positions match TRBD2. The CDR3 sequence is 17 residues long. V lost 1 base, J lost 2 bases, and 8 bases stayed unmatched. Per germline, CDR1 PRHDT and CDR2 FYEKMQ (reference sequence). DNA for the CDR3: TGTGCCAGCAGCTTAGCTTCGGCTAGCGGGGGAACCTACGAGCAGTACTTC. It encodes CASSLASASGGTYEQYF.

The CDR3 coding sequence is TGTGCCAGCAGCCCACGACAGGGGTACGAGCAGTACTTC. Protein sequence: CASSPRQGYEQYF. The rearrangement uses TRBV7-2 and TRBJ2-7; TRBD1 aligns across 8 bases. The germline V gene has CDR1 SGHTA and CDR2 FQGNSA. The trim removed 5 bases at V and 4 bases at J, leaving 4 bases unmatched. The CDR3 totals 13 residues.

This clonotype has ten or more counts. The gene calls are TRBV5-1 and TRBJ1-1; no reliable D call. There are 12 residues in the CDR3. The germline CDR1 and CDR2 sequences are SGHRS and YFSETQ. The germline V and J ends were trimmed by 1 base and 7 bases, with 8 bases remaining between them. The CDR3 loop reads CASSLYSSEAFF. The CDR3 nucleotides are TGCGCCAGCAGCTTGTATAGTAGTGAAGCTTTCTTT.

In its sample, this clonotype was seen many times. V is TRBV14 and J is TRBJ1-1; D remains ambiguous. The CDR3 contains 13 residues. Germline V gene data show CDR1 as SGHDN and CDR2 as FVKESK. Trimming removed 0 bases from V and 5 bases from J, with 7 bases in between. For the CDR3, the DNA is TGTGCCAGCAGCCAAGAACCGGGGACTGAAGCTTTCTTT. As protein: CASSQEPGTEAFF.

This clonotype was found many times. The chain uses TRBV7-9 and TRBJ2-7, with 7 bases aligning to TRBD1. V dropped 5 bases and J dropped 3; count of bases not matched to a gene: 10. Germline CDR1 is SEHNR and CDR2 is FQNEAQ (reference sequence). CDR3 length: 15 residues. CDR3 in DNA: TGTGCCAGCAGCCGATCCGGCACAGGGGACTACGAGCAGTACTTC. This sequence encodes CASSRSGTGDYEQYF.

This clonotype was counted ten times or more. A much larger clone lies one base from this, so it may be a read error. The chain joins TRBV29-1 to TRBJ1-5, with D possibly matching TRBD1 (5 bases). The CDR3 has 16 residues. Germline V CDR1 and CDR2: SQVTM, ANQGSEA. CDR3 nucleotides: TGCAGTTGTAAAGGGCGGAAGGGACCTTTTCGCCCGCCCCAGCATTTT. This sequence encodes CSCKGRKGPFRPPQHF.

The chain has TRBV29-1 and TRBJ2-7, with TRBD1 matching over 10 bases. The CDR3 consists of 14 residues. The germline V gene has CDR1 SQVTM and CDR2 ANQGSEA. The CDR3 protein is CSARARDRGYEQYF. CDR3 DNA: TGCAGTGCTAGAGCCAGGGACAGGGGCTACGAGCAGTACTTC.

The rearrangement uses TRBV20-1 and TRBJ1-5; D ambiguous. The CDR3 spans 16 residues. The germline gives CDR1 DFQATT, CDR2 SNEGSKA (reference sequence). V was trimmed by 0 bases and J by 0 bases, leaving 12 bases between them. The CDR3 region has the DNA TGCAGTGCTAGAGAAGAGGCGGGGAATAGCAATCAGCCCCAGCATTTT. Translating it yields CSAREEAGNSNQPQHF.

The rearrangement links TRBV20-1 to TRBJ2-7, with 8 bases aligning to TRBD2. This CDR3 has 15 amino acids. V shed 4 bases and J 4 bases; nucleotides not matched to a gene: 12. Germline CDR1 is DFQATT and CDR2 is SNEGSKA (reference sequence). CDR3 coding DNA: TGCAGTGCTATAGCCGGGAGCGGGAGAGAGTACGAGCAGTACTTC. Translation: CSAIAGSGREYEQYF.